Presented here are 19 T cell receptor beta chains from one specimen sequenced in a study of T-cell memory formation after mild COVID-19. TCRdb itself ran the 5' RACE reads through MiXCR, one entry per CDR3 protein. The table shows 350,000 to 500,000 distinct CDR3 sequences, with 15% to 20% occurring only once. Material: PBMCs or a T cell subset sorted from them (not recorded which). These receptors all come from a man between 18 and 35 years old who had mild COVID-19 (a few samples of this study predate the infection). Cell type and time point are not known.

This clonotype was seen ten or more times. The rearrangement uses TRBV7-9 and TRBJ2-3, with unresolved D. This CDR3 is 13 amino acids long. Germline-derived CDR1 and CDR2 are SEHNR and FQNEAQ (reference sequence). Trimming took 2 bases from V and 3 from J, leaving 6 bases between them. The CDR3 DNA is TGTGCCAGCAGCTTACCCCTTACAGATACGCAGTATTTT. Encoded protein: CASSLPLTDTQYF.

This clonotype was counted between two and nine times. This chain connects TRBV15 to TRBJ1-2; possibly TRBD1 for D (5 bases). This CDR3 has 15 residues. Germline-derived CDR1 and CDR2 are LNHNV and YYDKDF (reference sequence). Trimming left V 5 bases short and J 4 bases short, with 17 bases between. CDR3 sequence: CATSETRGDVYGYTF. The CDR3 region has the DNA TGTGCCACCAGCGAAACCCGAGGGGACGTCTATGGCTACACCTTC.

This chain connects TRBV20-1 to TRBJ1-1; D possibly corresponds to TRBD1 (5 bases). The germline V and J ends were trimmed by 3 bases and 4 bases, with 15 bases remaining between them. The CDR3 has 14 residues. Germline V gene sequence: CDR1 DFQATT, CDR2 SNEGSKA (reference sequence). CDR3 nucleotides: TGCAGTGCTAGTGGATGGGGGAGGAGCACTGAAGCTTTCTTT. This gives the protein CSASGWGRSTEAFF.

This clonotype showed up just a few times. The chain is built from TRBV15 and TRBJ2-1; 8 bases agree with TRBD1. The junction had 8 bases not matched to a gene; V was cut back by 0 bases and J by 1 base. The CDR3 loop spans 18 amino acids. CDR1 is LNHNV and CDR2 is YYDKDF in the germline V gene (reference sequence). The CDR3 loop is CATSRDRGQGASYNEQFF. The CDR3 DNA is TGTGCCACCAGCAGAGATCGGGGGCAGGGGGCGTCCTACAATGAGCAGTTCTTC. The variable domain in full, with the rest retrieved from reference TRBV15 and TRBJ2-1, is DAMVIQNPRYQVTQFGKPVTLSCSQTLNHNVMYWYQQKSSQAPKLLFHYYDKDFNNEADTPDNFQSRRPNTSFCFLDIRSPGLGDTAMYLCATSRDRGQGASYNEQFFGPGTRLTVL.

The CDR3 is CSARAVEAFF. DNA of the CDR3: TGCAGTGCTAGAGCCGTTGAAGCTTTCTTT. The chain employs TRBV20-1 and TRBJ1-1; D is undetermined. The V and J ends lost 1 base and 7 bases respectively, with 4 bases between them. CDR1 and CDR2 (germline): DFQATT, SNEGSKA (reference sequence). This CDR3 is 10 amino acids long.

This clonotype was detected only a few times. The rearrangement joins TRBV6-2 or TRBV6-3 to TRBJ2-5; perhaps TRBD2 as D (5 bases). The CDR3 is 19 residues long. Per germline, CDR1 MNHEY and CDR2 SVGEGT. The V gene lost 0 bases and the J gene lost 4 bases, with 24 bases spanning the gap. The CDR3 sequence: CASSYSRARLSFGPETQYF. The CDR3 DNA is TGTGCCAGCAGTTACTCGCGGGCGAGACTCTCCTTCGGTCCAGAGACCCAGTACTTC.

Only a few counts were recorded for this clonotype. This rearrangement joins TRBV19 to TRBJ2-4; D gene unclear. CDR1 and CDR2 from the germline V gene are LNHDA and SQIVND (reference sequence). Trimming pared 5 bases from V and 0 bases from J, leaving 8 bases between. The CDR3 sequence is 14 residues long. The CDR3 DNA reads TGTGCCAGTAGTCGAGGATTAGCCAAAAACATTCAGTACTTC. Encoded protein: CASSRGLAKNIQYF. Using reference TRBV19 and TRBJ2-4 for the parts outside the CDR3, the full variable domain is DGGITQSPKYLFRKEGQNVTLSCEQNLNHDAMYWYRQDPGQGLRLIYYSQIVNDFQKGDIAEGYSVSREKKESFPLTVTSAQKNPTAFYLCASSRGLAKNIQYFGAGTRLSVL.

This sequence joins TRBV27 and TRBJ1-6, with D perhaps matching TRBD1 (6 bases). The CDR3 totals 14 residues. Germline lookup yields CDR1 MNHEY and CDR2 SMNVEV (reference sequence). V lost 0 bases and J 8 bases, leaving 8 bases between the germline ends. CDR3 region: CASSLSGGDSPLHF. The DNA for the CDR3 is TGTGCCAGCAGTTTATCAGGGGGTGATTCACCCCTCCACTTT.

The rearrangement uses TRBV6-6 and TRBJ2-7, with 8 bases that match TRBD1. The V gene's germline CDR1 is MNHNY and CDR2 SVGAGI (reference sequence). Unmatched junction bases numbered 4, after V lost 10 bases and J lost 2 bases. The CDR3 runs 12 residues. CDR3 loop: CATGTGPYEQYF. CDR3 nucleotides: TGTGCCACTGGGACAGGTCCCTACGAGCAGTACTTC.

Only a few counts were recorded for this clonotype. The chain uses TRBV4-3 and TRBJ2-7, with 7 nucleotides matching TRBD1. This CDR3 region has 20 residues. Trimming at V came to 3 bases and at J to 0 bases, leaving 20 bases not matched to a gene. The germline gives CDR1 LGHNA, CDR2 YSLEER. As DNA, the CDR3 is TGCGCCAGCAGCCAGGAGTATTACAGGGGCCCAGAATCGAGCTCCTACGAGCAGTACTTC. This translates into CASSQEYYRGPESSSYEQYF.

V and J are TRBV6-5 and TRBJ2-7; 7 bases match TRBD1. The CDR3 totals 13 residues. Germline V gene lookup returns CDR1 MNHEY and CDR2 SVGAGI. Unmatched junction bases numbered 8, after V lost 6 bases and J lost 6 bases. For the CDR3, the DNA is TGTGCCAGCAGCAGCGGACAGGTGACCGAGCAGTACTTC. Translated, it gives CASSSGQVTEQYF.

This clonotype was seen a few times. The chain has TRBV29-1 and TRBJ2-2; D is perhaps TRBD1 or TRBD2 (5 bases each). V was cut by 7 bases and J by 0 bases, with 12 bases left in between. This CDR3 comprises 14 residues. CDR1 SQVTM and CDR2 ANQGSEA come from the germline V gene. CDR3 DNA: TGCAGCGCTGGGACGGACGCGAACACCGGGGAGCTGTTTTTT. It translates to CSAGTDANTGELFF.

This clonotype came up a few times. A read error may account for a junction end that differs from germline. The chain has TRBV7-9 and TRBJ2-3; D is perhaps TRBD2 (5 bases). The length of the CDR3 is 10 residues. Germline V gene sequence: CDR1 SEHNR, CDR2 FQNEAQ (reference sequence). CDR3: CASSLERSVF. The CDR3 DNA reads TGTGCCAGCAGCTTAGAGCGTAGCGTGTTT. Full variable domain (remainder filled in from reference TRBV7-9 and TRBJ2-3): DTGVSQNPRHKITKRGQNVTFRCDPISEHNRLYWYRQTLGQGPEFLTYFQNEAQLEKSRLLSDRFSAERPKGSFSTLEIQRTEQGDSAMYLCASSLERSVFGPGTRLTVL.

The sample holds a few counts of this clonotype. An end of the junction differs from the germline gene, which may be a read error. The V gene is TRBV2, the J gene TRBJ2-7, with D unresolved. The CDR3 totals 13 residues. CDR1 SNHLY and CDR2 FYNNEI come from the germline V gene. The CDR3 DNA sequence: TGTGCCAGCAGTGAAGCGGGTCCCCAAGGATCGGGCTTC. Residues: CASSEAGPQGSGF.

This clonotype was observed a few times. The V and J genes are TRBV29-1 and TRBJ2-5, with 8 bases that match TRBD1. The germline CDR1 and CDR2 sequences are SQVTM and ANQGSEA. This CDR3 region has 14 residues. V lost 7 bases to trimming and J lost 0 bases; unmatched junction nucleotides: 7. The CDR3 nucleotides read TGCAGCGCCTACCCGGGACAGGACCAAGAGACCCAGTACTTC. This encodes CSAYPGQDQETQYF.

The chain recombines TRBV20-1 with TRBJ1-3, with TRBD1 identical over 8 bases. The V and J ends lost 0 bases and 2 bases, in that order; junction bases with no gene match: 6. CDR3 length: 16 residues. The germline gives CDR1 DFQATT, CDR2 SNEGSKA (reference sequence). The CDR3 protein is CSARDPRTGTGNTIYF. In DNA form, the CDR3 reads TGCAGTGCTAGAGACCCCCGGACAGGGACTGGAAACACCATATATTTT.

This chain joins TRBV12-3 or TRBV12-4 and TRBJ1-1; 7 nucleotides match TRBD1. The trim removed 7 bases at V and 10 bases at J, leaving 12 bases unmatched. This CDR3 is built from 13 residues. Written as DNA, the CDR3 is TGTGCCAGCACCCTCGACAGGGCCGGGGGAGCTTTCTTT. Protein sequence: CASTLDRAGGAFF.

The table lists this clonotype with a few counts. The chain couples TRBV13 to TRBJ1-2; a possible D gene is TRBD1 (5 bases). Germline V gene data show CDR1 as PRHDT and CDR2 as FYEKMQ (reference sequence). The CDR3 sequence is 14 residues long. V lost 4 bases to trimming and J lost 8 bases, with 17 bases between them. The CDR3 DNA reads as TGTGCCAGCAGCTACCGTACAGGCAGCCACGGCTACACCTTC. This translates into CASSYRTGSHGYTF. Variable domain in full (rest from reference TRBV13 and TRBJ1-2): AAGVIQSPRHLIKEKRETATLKCYPIPRHDTVYWYQQGPGQDPQFLISFYEKMQSDKGSIPDRFSAQQFSDYHSELNMSSLELGDSALYFCASSYRTGSHGYTFGSGTRLTVV.

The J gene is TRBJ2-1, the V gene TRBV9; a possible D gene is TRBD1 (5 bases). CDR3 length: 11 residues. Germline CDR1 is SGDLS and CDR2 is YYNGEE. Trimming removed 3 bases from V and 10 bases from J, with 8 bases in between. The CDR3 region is CASSGKGEQFF. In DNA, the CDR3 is TGTGCCAGCAGCGGGAAGGGGGAGCAGTTCTTC.